This TCR beta chain comes out of a study of blood T cell repertoires in COVID-19. As for the study in general: COVID-19 samples collected from the United States, Italy and Spain covered acute and convalescent phases. PBMCs, B-cell-depleted T cells, or T cells were the source of the cDNA or gDNA that made up the material.

Under the authors' procedure: Using reference gene primer amplification, nucleated cell counts were estimated. Sequencing used immunoSEQ multiplex PCR; TCRdb keeps in-frame clones, though not all of them. Clone size and the V and J calls come from that table; the DNA yielded D and trimming. The sample holds about 210,000 clones, around 83% seen once. J gave up 2 bases and V 8 bases, and 5 bases lay outside the gene matches. The CDR3 is 13 amino acids. Germline CDR1 is MGHDK and CDR2 is SYGVNS. The origin of this receptor is a man between 45 and 60 years old with active or convalescent COVID-19. The sample comprised peripheral blood. This sequence joins TRBV25-1 and TRBJ1-1; TRBD1 matches 7 bases. This CDR3 is CASGTAVNTEAFF. In DNA, the CDR3 is TGTGCCAGCGGGACAGCAGTAAACACTGAAGCTTTCTTT.